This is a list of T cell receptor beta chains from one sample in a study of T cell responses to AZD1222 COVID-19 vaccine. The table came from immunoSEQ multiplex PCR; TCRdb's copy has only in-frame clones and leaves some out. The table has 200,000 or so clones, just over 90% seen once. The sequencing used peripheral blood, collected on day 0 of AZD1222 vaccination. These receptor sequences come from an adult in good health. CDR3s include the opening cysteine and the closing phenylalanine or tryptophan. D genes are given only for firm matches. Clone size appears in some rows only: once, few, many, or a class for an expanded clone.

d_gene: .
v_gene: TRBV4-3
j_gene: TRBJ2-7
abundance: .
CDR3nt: TGCGCCAGCAGCCAAGAATATGGAGAGCCCTACGAGCAGTACTTC
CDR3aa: CASSQEYGEPYEQYF

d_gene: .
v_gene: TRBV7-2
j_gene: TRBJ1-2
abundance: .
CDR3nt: TGTGCCAGCAGTCCAGACATGAACTATGGCTACACCTTC
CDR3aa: CASSPDMNYGYTF

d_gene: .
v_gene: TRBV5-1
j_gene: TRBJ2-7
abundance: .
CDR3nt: TGCGCCAGCAGCCTGGAACCGGGACTTGCCTACGAGCAGTACTTC
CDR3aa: CASSLEPGLAYEQYF

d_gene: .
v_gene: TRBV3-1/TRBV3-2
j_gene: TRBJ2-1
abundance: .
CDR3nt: TGTGCCAGCAGCCAGATAATGCAGACTTACAATGAGCAGTTCTTC
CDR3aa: CASSQIMQTYNEQFF

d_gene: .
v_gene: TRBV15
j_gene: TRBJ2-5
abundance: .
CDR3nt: TGTGCCACCAGCAGAGATGAGGCTCGGGGAGAAGAGACCCAGTACTTC
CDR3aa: CATSRDEARGEETQYF

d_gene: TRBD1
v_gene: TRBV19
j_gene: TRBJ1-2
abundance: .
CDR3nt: TGTGCCAGTAGTGGATATGACAGGGTTTATGGCTACACCTTC
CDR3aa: CASSGYDRVYGYTF

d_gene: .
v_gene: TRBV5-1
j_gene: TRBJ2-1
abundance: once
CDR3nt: TGCGCCAGCAGCTTGGTCGGGGGCACCTACAATGAGCAGTTCTTC
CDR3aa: CASSLVGGTYNEQFF

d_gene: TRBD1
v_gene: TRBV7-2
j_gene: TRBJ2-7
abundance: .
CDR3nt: TGTGCCAGCAGTGGACAGGGGATTTCCTACGAGCAGTACTTC
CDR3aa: CASSGQGISYEQYF

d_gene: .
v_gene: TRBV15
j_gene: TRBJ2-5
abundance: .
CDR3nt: TGTGCCACCAGCGGGGGATCCCAAGAGACCCAGTACTTC
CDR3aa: CATSGGSQETQYF

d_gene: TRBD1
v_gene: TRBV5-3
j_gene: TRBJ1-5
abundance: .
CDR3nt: TGTGCCAGAAGCTCCTGGGACAGGTGGCATAGCAATCAGCCCCAGCATTTT
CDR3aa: CARSSWDRWHSNQPQHF

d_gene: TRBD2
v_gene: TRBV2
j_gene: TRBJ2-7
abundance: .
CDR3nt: TGTGCCAGCAGTGTGCTAGCGGGGAGCTACGAGCAGTACTTC
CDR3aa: CASSVLAGSYEQYF

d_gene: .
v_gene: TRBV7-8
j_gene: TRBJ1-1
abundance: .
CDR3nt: TGTGCCAGCAGCTTAGACCGGAACACTGAAGCTTTCTTT
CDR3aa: CASSLDRNTEAFF

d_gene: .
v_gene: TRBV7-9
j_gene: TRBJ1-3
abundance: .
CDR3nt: TGTGCCAGCAGCTTAAGAGTGGGGGTCTCTGGAAACACCATATATTTT
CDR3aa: CASSLRVGVSGNTIYF

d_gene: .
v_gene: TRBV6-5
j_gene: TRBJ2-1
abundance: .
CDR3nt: TGTGCCAGCAGTTACGGGGACGGATCCTACAATGAGCAGTTCTTC
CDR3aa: CASSYGDGSYNEQFF

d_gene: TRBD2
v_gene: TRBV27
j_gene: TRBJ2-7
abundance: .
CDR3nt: TGTGCCAGCAGTGATGGGACTAGCGGACAATTCCCGGCCTACGAGCAGTACTTC
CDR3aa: CASSDGTSGQFPAYEQYF

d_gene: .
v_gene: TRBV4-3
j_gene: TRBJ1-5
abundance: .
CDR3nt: TGCGCCAGCAGCCAAGATAGGGTACAGCCCAATCAGCCCCAGCATTTT
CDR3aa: CASSQDRVQPNQPQHF

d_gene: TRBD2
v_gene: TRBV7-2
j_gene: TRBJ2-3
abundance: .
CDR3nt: TGTGCCAGCAGCGTACTAGCGGGGGGGCCCGATACGCAGTATTTT
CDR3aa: CASSVLAGGPDTQYF

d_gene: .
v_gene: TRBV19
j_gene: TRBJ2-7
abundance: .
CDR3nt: TGTGCCAGTAGTGGGTCAATGGGGAACGAGCAGTACTTC
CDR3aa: CASSGSMGNEQYF

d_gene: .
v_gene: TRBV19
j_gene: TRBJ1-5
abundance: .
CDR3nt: TGTGCCAGTAGGGTGAAGAATAGCAATCAGCCCCAGCATTTT
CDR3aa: CASRVKNSNQPQHF

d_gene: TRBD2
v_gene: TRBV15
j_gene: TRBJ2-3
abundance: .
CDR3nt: TGTGCCACCAGCAGAGATAGGCGGGCGGGAGGGCCAACAGATACGCAGTATTTT
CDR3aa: CATSRDRRAGGPTDTQYF

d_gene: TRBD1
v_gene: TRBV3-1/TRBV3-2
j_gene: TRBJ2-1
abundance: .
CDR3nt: TGTGCCAGCAGCCTTTCGACAGGGGGTGAGCAGTTCTTC
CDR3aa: CASSLSTGGEQFF

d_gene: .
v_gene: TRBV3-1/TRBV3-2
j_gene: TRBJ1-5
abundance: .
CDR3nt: TGTGCCAGCAGCCAAGTGTTGAGCAATCAGCCCCAGCATTTT
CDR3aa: CASSQVLSNQPQHF

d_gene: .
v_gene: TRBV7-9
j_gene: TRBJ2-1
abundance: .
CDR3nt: TGTGCCGGCCGGGGGCTAGCGGAGAACAATGAGCAGTTCTTC
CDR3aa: CAGRGLAENNEQFF

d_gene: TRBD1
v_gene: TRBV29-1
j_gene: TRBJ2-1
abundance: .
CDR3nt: TGCAGCGACCTGGGACAGCTAGACAATGAGCAGTTCTTC
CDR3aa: CSDLGQLDNEQFF

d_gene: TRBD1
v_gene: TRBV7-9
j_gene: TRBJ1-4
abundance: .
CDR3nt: TGTGCCAGCAGCCACCCCCGGGACAGGAGGGAAAAACTGTTTTTT
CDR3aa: CASSHPRDRREKLFF

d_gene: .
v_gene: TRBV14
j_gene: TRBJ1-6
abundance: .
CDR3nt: TGTGCCAGCAGCCAAGTAACAGGTTCACCCCTCCACTTT
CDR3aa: CASSQVTGSPLHF

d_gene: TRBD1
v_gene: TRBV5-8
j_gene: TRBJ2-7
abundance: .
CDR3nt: TGTGCCAGCAGCCCCGTCCGGGACAGTTATTCCTACGAGCAGTACTTC
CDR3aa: CASSPVRDSYSYEQYF

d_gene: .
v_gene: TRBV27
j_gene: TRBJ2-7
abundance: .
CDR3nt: TGTGCCAGCAGTTTAGTCCGGGGACGAGAGCAGTACTTC
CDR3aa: CASSLVRGREQYF

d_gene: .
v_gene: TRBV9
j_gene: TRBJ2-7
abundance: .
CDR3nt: TGTGCCAGCAGCCCCGACCTTACGGAGCAGTACTTC
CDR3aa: CASSPDLTEQYF

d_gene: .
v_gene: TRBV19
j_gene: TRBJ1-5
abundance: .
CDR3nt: TGTGCCAGCGCAGGGTGGGGGAGCAATCAGCCCCAGCATTTT
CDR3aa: CASAGWGSNQPQHF

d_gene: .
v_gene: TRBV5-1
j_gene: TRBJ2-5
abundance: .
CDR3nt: TGCGCCAGCAGCTTGGCCGGAAACGTAGGACATTACCAAGAGACCCAGTACTTC
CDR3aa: CASSLAGNVGHYQETQYF

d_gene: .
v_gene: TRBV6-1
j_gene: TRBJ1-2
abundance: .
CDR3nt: TGTGCCAGCAGTGACCCCACCGATGGCTACACCTTC
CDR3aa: CASSDPTDGYTF

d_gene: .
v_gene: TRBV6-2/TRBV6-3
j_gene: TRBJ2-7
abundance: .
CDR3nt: TGTGCCAGCAGTTACTCGTCAGGACTCTCCTACGAGCAGTACTTC
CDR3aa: CASSYSSGLSYEQYF

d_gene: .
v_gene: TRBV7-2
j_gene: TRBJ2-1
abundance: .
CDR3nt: TGTGCCAGCAGCTTAGATCCAGGGAATGAGCAGTTCTTC
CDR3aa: CASSLDPGNEQFF

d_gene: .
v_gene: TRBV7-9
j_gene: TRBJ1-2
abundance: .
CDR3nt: TGTGCCACACCGGGGCAGGGAAGCCCTGGGAGCTACACCTTC
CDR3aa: CATPGQGSPGSYTF

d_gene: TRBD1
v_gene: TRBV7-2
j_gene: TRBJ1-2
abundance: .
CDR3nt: TGTGCCAGCAGCTTAGGGCCGGGACAGAACTATGGCTACACCTTC
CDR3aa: CASSLGPGQNYGYTF

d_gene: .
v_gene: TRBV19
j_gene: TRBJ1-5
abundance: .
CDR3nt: TGTGCCAGCACATCCAAGGGTGTTCCCCAGTCCCAGCCCCAGCATTTT
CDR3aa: CASTSKGVPQSQPQHF

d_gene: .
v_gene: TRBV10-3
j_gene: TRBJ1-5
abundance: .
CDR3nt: TGTGCCATCAGTGATTCTGGGGCCGACAATAGCAATCAGCCCCAGCATTTT
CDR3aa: CAISDSGADNSNQPQHF

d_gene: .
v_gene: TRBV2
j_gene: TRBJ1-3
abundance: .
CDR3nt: TGTGCCAGCAGTGAATTATTGGTGTCAGGACAAAACTCTGGAAACACCATATATTTT
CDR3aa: CASSELLVSGQNSGNTIYF

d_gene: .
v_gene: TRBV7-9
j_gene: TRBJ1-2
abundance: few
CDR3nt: TGTGCCAGCAGCTTAGGAGCCCTGGGTGGCTACACCTTC
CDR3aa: CASSLGALGGYTF

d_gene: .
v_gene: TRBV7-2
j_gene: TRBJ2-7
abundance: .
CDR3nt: TGTGCCAGCAGCTTAGGGGGGCCTAGCTACGAGCAGTACTTC
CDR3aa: CASSLGGPSYEQYF

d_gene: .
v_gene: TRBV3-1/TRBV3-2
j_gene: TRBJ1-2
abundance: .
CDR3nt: TGTGCCAGCAGCCAAGACCGGGGGGAATATGGCTACACCTTC
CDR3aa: CASSQDRGEYGYTF

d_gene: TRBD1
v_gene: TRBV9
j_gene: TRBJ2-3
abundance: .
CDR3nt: TGTGCCAGCAGCGACCTGACAGGGGGGGTCACAGATACGCAGTATTTT
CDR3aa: CASSDLTGGVTDTQYF

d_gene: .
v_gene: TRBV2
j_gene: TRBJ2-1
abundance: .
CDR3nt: TGTGCCAGCAGCTACGAACTGCGGGATGAGCAGTTCTTC
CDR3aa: CASSYELRDEQFF

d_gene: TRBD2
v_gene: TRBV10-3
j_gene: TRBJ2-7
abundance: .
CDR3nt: TGTGCCATACCAAGGACTAGCGACTACGAGCAGTACTTC
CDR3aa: CAIPRTSDYEQYF

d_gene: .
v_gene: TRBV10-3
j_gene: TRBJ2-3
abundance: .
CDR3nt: TGTGCCATCAGCGAGGGGGAGGGGGATACGCAGTATTTT
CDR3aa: CAISEGEGDTQYF

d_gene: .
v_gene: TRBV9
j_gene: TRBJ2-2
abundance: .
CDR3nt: TGTGCCAGCAGCACAAGAAGGGGGGGCCGCGAAACCGGGGAGCTGTTTTTT
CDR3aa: CASSTRRGGRETGELFF

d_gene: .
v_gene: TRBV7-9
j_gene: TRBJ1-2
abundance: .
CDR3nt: TGTGCCAGCAGCTTAGCGCCTGGTCTTTATGGCTACACCTTC
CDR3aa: CASSLAPGLYGYTF